The 13 T cell receptor beta chains below come from one sample, sequenced in a study of tumor-infiltrating lymphocytes in primary liver carcinoma. The input was approximately 500 ng total RNA; TCR beta cDNA was made from it with a constant-region primer. Employing slightly modified ARM-PCR, three nested multiplex PCR rounds were run, and these gave rise to the TCR beta libraries. A C-beta reverse primer was combined with TRBV1-TRBV30 forward primers in the first two PCR rounds, and each round had approximately 10 cycles. TCRdb redid the calling of the multiplex PCR reads with MiXCR, one entry per CDR3 protein. The sample has almost 200,000 distinct CDR3 sequences, almost 65% seen once; the top ten hold about 7.1%. They got blood RNA out of unsorted whole blood and also pulled out germline DNA. Material for sequencing was peripheral blood. The receptors were gathered from a woman aged 55-69 years with primary liver carcinoma and hepatitis B virus infection.

Details on this clonotype: A read error may be the cause here, since a much bigger clone is one base away. The J gene is TRBJ2-3, the V gene TRBV10-2; 10 bases align to TRBD2. The germline gives CDR1 WSHSY, CDR2 SAAADI. V lost 8 bases and J lost 5; bases outside the gene matches: 13. The CDR3 has 16 residues. The CDR3 spells CASGAASGSRGDTQYF. DNA for the CDR3: TGCGCCAGCGGTGCGGCTAGCGGGAGTCGGGGAGATACGCAGTATTTT.

In regard to this clonotype: The junction departs from the called germline gene at one end, perhaps through a read error. This chain joins TRBV11-2 and TRBJ2-7, with 7 bases matching TRBD1. CDR3 length: 15 residues. CDR1 and CDR2 from the germline V gene are SGHAT and FQNNGV. DNA of the CDR3: TGTTCCAGCAGCTTATATACAGGGGTGGCCTATGAGCAGTACTTC. Translating gives CSSSLYTGVAYEQYF.

This clonotype was found many times. The chain combines TRBV6-1 with TRBJ2-7; 7 bases map to TRBD1. The CDR3 runs 14 residues. Trimming at V came to 7 bases and at J to 0 bases, leaving 6 bases not matched to a gene. Germline CDR1 is MNHNS and CDR2 is SASEGT. The CDR3, as DNA: TGTGCCAGCAAGGGGGCAACCGTCTCCTACGAGCAGTACTTC. The encoded protein is CASKGATVSYEQYF.

This rearrangement joins TRBV5-1 to TRBJ2-5; 11 bases line up with TRBD2. Germline assignment: CDR1 SGHRS and CDR2 YFSETQ. The CDR3 sequence is 16 residues long. The J segment lost 5 bases and the V segment lost 3 bases, leaving 9 bases of the junction unmatched. The CDR3, as DNA: TGCGCCAGCAGCTCCAATAGCGGGAGGGCCGTGGAGACCCAGTACTTC. As protein: CASSSNSGRAVETQYF.

Worth noting for this clonotype: Since no conserved phenylalanine or tryptophan closes the CDR3, a read error is the likely cause. The chain links TRBV12-3 or TRBV12-4 to TRBJ2-7, with D uncertain. The length of the CDR3 is 11 residues. The CDR3 region has the DNA TGTGCGAGCAGCTCCGGGTCCGAGCAGTACCTC. Translating it yields CASSSGSEQYL.

This chain joins TRBV14 and TRBJ2-7; D might be TRBD1 or TRBD2, each matching 5 bases. V lost 0 bases to trimming and J lost 8 bases, with 32 bases between them. The CDR3 covers 20 residues. Germline V CDR1 and CDR2: SGHDN, FVKESK. CDR3 nucleotides: TGTGCCAGCAGCCAAGAAGGGACCCAAGACGGGGTCAGATTCGGATACAAGCAGTACTTC. Translating it yields CASSQEGTQDGVRFGYKQYF.

On this clonotype itself: Relative to the germline gene, one junction end is altered; a read error may explain this. The V gene is TRBV5-1, the J gene TRBJ2-7; D might be TRBD1 (5 bases). Germline V gene data show CDR1 as SGHRS and CDR2 as YFSETQ. The CDR3 length is 13 residues. The DNA of the CDR3 is TGCGCCAACAGCTTGACACAGGACTACGAGCAGTACTTC. Residues: CANSLTQDYEQYF. Variable domain in full (rest from reference TRBV5-1 and TRBJ2-7): KAGVTQTPRYLIKTRGQQVTLSCSPISGHRSVSWYQQTPGQGLQFLFEYFSETQRNKGNFPGRFSGRQFSNSRSEMNVSTLELGDSALYLCANSLTQDYEQYFGPGTRLTVT.

The V gene is TRBV12-5, the J gene TRBJ1-1; D not certain. Germline-derived CDR1 and CDR2 are LGHNT and FRNRAP. V lost 9 bases, J lost 14 bases, and 19 bases lay in between. The CDR3 contains 11 residues. The CDR3 sequence: CASGEITESFF. For the CDR3, the DNA is TGTGCTAGCGGTGAGATCACTGAATCGTTCTTT.

About this clonotype: A much larger clone differs from this one at a single base, so this may be a read error. V and J are TRBV5-4 and TRBJ2-3, with D maybe TRBD2 (5 bases). CDR1 SGHNT and CDR2 YYREEE come from the germline V gene (reference sequence). CDR3 length: 14 amino acids. The chain's CDR3 is CVSSLMGDTDTQYF. CDR3 DNA: TGTGTCAGCAGCTTGATGGGAGACACAGATACGCAGTATTTT.

Of note for this clonotype: This may stem from a read error, because a much larger clone lies one nucleotide away. This sequence joins TRBV29-1 and TRBJ2-7; D is perhaps TRBD1 or TRBD2 (5 bases each). The CDR3 contains 12 residues. The V and J ends lost 6 bases and 4 bases respectively, with 13 bases between them. CDR1 and CDR2 from the germline V gene are SQVTM and ANQGSEA. The DNA of the CDR3 is TGCAGCGTCTCCGGGACCAAATACGAGCAGTACTTC. Amino acids: CSVSGTKYEQYF.

As for this clonotype: This is likely a read error, given that the CDR3 carries no conserved phenylalanine or tryptophan at its end. The rearrangement joins TRBV11-2 to TRBJ2-2; the D is unclear. V was shortened by 5 bases and J by 13 bases, with 26 bases between the two germline ends. CDR3 length: 16 residues. Germline assignment: CDR1 SGHAT and CDR2 FQNNGV. In nucleotides, the CDR3 is TGTGCCAGCAGCGACGGACGCTACACGAACACCTGGGGGCTGTTTTCT. Residues: CASSDGRYTNTWGLFS.

Regarding this clonotype: One junction end disagrees with the germline gene, perhaps due to a read error. The J gene is TRBJ2-3, the V gene TRBV11-3; maybe TRBD2 (5 bases). Germline CDR1 is SGHNT and CDR2 is YENEEA. The CDR3 totals 16 residues. The CDR3 loop reads CASSLGEGLLADMQYF. DNA for the CDR3: TGTGCCAGTAGCTTGGGCGAGGGTCTCCTAGCAGATATGCAGTATTTT. Based on the CDR3 plus reference TRBV11-3 and TRBJ2-3, the full variable domain is EAGVVQSPRYKIIEKKQPVAFWCNPISGHNTLYWYLQNLGQGPELLIRYENEEAVDDSQLPKDRFSAERLKGVDSTLKIQPAELGDSAVYLCASSLGEGLLADMQYFGPGTRLTVL.

Remarks on this clonotype: At one end, the junction sequence differs from germline, possibly due to a read error. The J gene is TRBJ1-2, the V gene TRBV5-1, with 10 positions matching TRBD1. Looked up from germline, CDR1 is SGHRS and CDR2 is YFSETQ. This CDR3 spans 17 amino acids. The CDR3 nucleotides read TGCGCCAACAGCTTGGAGCTACGGGACAGGGGATCCTATGGCTACACCTTC. It is translated as CANSLELRDRGSYGYTF.